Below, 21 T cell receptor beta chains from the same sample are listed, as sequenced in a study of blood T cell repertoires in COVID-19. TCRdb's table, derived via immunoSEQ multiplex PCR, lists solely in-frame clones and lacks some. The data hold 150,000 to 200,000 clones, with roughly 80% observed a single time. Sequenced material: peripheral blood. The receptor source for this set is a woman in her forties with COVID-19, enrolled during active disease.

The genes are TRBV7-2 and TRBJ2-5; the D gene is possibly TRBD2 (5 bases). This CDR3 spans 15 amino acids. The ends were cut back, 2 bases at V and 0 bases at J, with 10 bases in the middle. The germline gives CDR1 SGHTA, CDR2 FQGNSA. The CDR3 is CASSLLPGNQETQYF. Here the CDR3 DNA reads TGTGCCAGCAGCTTACTTCCGGGAAACCAAGAGACCCAGTACTTC.

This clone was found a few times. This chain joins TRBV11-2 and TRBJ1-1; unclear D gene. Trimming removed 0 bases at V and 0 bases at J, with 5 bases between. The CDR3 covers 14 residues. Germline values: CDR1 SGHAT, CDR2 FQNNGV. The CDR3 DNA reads TGTGCCAGCAGCTTAGAGAGGGTGAACACTGAAGCTTTCTTT. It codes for CASSLERVNTEAFF.

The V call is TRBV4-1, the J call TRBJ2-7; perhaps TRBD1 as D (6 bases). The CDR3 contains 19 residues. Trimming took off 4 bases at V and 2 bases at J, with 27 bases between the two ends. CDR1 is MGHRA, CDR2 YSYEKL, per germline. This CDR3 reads CASSPTDLINRALTYEQYF. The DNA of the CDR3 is TGCGCCAGCAGCCCAACCGACCTCATAAACAGGGCACTTACCTACGAGCAGTACTTC.

The CDR3 spells CASSLVLDGVYEQYF. As DNA, the CDR3 is TGTGCCAGCAGCTTAGTTTTGGACGGGGTCTACGAGCAGTACTTC. The chain couples TRBV7-2 to TRBJ2-7, with D maybe TRBD2 (5 bases). The CDR3 has 15 amino acids. Germline V gene data show CDR1 as SGHTA and CDR2 as FQGNSA. Trimming left V 1 base short and J 3 bases short, with 13 bases between. Filled out from reference TRBV7-2 and TRBJ2-7, the complete variable domain reads GAGVSQSPSNKVTEKGKDVELRCDPISGHTALYWYRQSLGQGLEFLIYFQGNSAPDKSGLPSDRFSAERTGGSVSTLTIQRTQQEDSAVYLCASSLVLDGVYEQYFGPGTRLTVT.

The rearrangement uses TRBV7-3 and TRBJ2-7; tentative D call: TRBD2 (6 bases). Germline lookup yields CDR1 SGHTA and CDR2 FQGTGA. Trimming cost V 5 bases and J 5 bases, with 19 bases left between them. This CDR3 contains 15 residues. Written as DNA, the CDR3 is TGTGCCAGCAGCCTTCATGGCGGGGCGAGGAACGAGCAGTACTTC. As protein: CASSLHGGARNEQYF.

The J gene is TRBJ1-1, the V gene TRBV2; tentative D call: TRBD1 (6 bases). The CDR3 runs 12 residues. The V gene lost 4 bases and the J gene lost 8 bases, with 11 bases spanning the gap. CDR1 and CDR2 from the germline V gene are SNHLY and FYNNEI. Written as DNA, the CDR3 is TGTGCCAGCAGTGCGGACAGTCTGGAAGCTTTCTTT. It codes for CASSADSLEAFF.

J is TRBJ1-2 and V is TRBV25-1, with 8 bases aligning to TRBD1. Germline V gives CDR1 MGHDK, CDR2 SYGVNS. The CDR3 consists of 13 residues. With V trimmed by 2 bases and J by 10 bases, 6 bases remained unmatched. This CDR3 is CASSEHGQGNYTF. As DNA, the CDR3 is TGTGCCAGCAGTGAACATGGACAGGGTAACTACACCTTC.

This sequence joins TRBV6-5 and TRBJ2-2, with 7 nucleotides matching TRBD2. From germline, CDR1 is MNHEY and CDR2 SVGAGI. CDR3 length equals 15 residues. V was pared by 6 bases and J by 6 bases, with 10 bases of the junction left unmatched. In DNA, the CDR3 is TGTGCCAGCAGCCCCAGGATGGGGGGGTCCGGGGAGCTGTTTTTT. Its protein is CASSPRMGGSGELFF.

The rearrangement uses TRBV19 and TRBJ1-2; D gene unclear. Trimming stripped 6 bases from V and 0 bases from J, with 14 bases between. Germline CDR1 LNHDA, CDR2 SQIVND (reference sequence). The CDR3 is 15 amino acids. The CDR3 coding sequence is TGTGCCAGTAGAGGAGGGATCGACGCTAACTATGGCTACACCTTC. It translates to CASRGGIDANYGYTF.

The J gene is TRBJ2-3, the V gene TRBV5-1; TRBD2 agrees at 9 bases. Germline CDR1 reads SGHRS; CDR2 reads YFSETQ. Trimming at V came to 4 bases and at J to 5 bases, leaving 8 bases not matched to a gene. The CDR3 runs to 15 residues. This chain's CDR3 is CASSRLAGEGDTQYF. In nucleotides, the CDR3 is TGCGCCAGCAGCCGATTAGCGGGAGAGGGAGATACGCAGTATTTT.

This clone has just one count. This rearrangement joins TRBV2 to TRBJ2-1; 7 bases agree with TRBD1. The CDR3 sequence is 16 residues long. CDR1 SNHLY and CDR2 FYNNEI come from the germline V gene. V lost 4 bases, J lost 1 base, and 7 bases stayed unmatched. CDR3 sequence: CASSARQGRSYNEQFF. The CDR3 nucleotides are TGTGCCAGCAGTGCCCGACAGGGAAGGTCCTACAATGAGCAGTTCTTC.

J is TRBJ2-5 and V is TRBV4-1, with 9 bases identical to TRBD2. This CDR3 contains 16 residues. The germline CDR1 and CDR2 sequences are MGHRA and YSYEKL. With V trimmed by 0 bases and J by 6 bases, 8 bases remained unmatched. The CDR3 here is CASSQDRAGGMKTQYF. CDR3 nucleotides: TGCGCCAGCAGCCAAGATAGGGCGGGGGGGATGAAGACCCAGTACTTC.

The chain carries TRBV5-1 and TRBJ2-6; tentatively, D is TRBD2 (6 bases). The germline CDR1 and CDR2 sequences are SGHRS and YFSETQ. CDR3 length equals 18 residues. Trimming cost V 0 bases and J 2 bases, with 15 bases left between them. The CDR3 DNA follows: TGCGCCAGCAGCTTGGGAGGCGGTAGGAGGGCTGGGGCCAACGTCCTGACTTTC. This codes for CASSLGGGRRAGANVLTF.

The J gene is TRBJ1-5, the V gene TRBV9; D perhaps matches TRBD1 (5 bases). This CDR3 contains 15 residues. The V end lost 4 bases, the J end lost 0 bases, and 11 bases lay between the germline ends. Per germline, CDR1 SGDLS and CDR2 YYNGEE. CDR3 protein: CASSPGQRSNQPQHF. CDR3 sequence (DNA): TGTGCCAGCAGCCCTGGACAACGTAGCAATCAGCCCCAGCATTTT. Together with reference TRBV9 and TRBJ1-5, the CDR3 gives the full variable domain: DSGVTQTPKHLITATGQRVTLRCSPRSGDLSVYWYQQSLDQGLQFLIQYYNGEERAKGNILERFSAQQFPDLHSELNLSSLELGDSALYFCASSPGQRSNQPQHFGDGTRLSIL.

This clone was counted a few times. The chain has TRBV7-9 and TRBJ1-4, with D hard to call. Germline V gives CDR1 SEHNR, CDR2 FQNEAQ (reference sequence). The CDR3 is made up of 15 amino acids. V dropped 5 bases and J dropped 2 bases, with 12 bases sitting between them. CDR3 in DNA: TGTGCCAGCAGCCGAAAGAGAGGGACTAATGAAAAACTGTTTTTT. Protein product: CASSRKRGTNEKLFF.

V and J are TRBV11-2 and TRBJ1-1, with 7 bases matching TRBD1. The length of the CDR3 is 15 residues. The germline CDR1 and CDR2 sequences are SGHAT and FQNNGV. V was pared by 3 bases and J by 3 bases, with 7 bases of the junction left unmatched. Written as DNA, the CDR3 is TGTGCCAGCAGCTTCCTGCCAGGGGGTGACACTGAAGCTTTCTTT. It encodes CASSFLPGGDTEAFF.

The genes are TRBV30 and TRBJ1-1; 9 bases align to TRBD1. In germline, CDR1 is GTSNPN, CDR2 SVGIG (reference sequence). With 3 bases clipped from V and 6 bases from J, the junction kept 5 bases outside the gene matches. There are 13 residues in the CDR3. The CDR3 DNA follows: TGTGCCTGGAGCGGACAGGGGTTCGCTGAAGCTTTCTTT. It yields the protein CAWSGQGFAEAFF.

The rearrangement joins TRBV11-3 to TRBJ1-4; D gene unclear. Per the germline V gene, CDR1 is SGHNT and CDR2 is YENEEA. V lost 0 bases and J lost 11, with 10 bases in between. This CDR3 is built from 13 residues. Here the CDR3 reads CASSLERGGKLFF. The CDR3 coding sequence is TGTGCCAGCAGCTTAGAACGGGGAGGGAAACTGTTTTTT.

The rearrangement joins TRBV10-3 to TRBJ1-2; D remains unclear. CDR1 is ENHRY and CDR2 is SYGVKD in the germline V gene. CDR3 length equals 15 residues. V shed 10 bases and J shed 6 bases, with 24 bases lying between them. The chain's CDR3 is CATTFNDPRSDGYTF. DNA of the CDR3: TGTGCCACCACTTTTAATGATCCCCGGTCCGATGGCTACACCTTC.

This chain's CDR3 is CASSSPGQAEAEAFF. CDR3 DNA: TGTGCCAGCAGCTCTCCGGGACAGGCGGAGGCTGAAGCTTTCTTT. The V call is TRBV7-9, the J call TRBJ1-1; 8 bases map to TRBD1. CDR1 SEHNR and CDR2 FQNEAQ come from the germline V gene (reference sequence). V gave up 4 bases and J gave up 6 bases; unmatched junction bases: 10. The CDR3 totals 15 residues.

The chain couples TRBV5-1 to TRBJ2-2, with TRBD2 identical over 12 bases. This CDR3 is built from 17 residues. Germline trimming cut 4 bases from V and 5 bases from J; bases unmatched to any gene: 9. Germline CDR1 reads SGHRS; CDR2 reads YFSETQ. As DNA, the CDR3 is TGCGCCAGCAGCGCGAGACTAGCGGGAGCTGGTACCGGGGAGCTGTTTTTT. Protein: CASSARLAGAGTGELFF. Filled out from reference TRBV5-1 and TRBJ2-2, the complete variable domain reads KAGVTQTPRYLIKTRGQQVTLSCSPISGHRSVSWYQQTPGQGLQFLFEYFSETQRNKGNFPGRFSGRQFSNSRSEMNVSTLELGDSALYLCASSARLAGAGTGELFFGEGSRLTVL.